These 15 T cell receptor beta chains originate from one sample sequenced in a study of OX40 agonist ivuxolimab in advanced cancers. Receptor libraries were prepared by the immunoSEQ multiplex PCR assay. TCRdb took over this immuneACCESS table, retaining in-frame rearrangements with V and J assigned. Such tables are incomplete; in checked studies, under half of the missing clones stem from an unresolved V gene, and the remainder is unexplained. This sample is represented by 80,000 or so clones; 85% of them were singletons. The top ten clones comprise 1.5% to 2% of the sample. The sample here was CD4+ or CD8+ T cells sorted from blood, taken in a trial of the OX40 agonist ivuxolimab. Receptor source: an adult with an advanced solid tumor such as melanoma, head and neck, liver or kidney cancer.

The chain is built from TRBV18 and TRBJ1-2, with TRBD1 as a possible D gene (6 bases). Trimming cost V 6 bases and J 2 bases, with 16 bases left between them. The CDR3 is made up of 15 amino acids. Per germline, CDR1 KGHSH and CDR2 LQKENI. CDR3 sequence (DNA): TGTGCCAGCTCTGAGGGGGGGGCTACGAACTATGGCTACACCTTC. Protein sequence: CASSEGGATNYGYTF.

This chain connects TRBV7-9 to TRBJ1-4; no definite D call. There are 12 residues in the CDR3. V was pared by 5 bases and J by 3 bases, with 4 bases between. CDR1 is SEHNR, CDR2 FQNEAQ, per germline (reference sequence). The CDR3 sequence is CASSRSNEKLFF. CDR3 coding DNA: TGTGCCAGCAGCCGCTCTAATGAAAAACTGTTTTTT.

This clone has a single count. The chain employs TRBV4-3 and TRBJ1-4, with D maybe TRBD1 (6 bases). This CDR3 is built from 15 residues. Trimming pared 4 bases from V and 0 bases from J, leaving 9 bases between. The germline gives CDR1 LGHNA, CDR2 YSLEER. In nucleotides, the CDR3 is TGCGCCAGCAGCCCGGGACACTCAACTAATGAAAAACTGTTTTTT. This codes for CASSPGHSTNEKLFF.

The CDR3 is CASSSGQEFTEAFF. The CDR3 DNA is TGTGCCAGCAGCTCGGGACAGGAGTTCACTGAAGCTTTCTTT. This chain joins TRBV7-3 and TRBJ1-1, with 8 nucleotides matching TRBD1. This CDR3 is 14 amino acids long. Trimming at V came to 4 bases and at J to 4 bases, leaving 5 bases not matched to a gene. Germline V gene lookup returns CDR1 SGHTA and CDR2 FQGTGA. The full variable domain, completed using reference TRBV7-3 and TRBJ1-1, is GAGVSQTPSNKVTEKGKYVELRCDPISGHTALYWYRQSLGQGPEFLIYFQGTGAADDSGLPNDRFFAVRPEGSVSTLKIQRTERGDSAVYLCASSSGQEFTEAFFGQGTRLTVV.

This clone was seen only a few times. The chain uses TRBV28 and TRBJ1-5; D uncertain. The CDR3 is 12 amino acids. CDR1 and CDR2 from the germline V gene are MDHEN and SYDVKM. Trimming cost V 1 base and J 11 bases, with 9 bases left between them. CDR3 amino acids: CASSLSVGSQHF. CDR3 in DNA: TGTGCCAGCAGTTTATCGGTTGGGTCCCAGCATTTT.

As DNA, the CDR3 is TGTGCCAGCAGCCAAGACAGCTATGGCTACACCTTC. It specifies CASSQDSYGYTF. The rearrangement uses TRBV7-9 and TRBJ1-2, with D perhaps TRBD1 (5 bases). V lost 5 bases and J 4 bases, leaving 8 bases between the germline ends. The V gene's germline CDR1 is SEHNR and CDR2 FQNEAQ (reference sequence). This CDR3 comprises 12 residues.

CDR3 residues: CASSLGLAGGPSQYF. For the CDR3, the DNA is TGTGCCAGCAGCCTCGGACTAGCGGGAGGACCCTCGCAGTACTTC. The rearrangement uses TRBV5-4 and TRBJ2-7, with 14 nucleotides matching TRBD2. V dropped 4 bases and J dropped 9; count of bases not matched to a gene: 9. CDR1 is SGHNT and CDR2 is YYREEE in the germline V gene (reference sequence). The CDR3 is 15 amino acids.

The chain has TRBV7-2 and TRBJ2-5, with TRBD2 identical over 14 bases. The CDR3 is 18 amino acids. J was trimmed by 1 base and V by 4 bases; bases with no gene match: 8. Germline CDR1 SGHTA, CDR2 FQGNSA. CDR3 DNA sequence: TGTGCCAGCAGCTCCGGACTAGCGGGAGGTCGTTTCCAAGAGACCCAGTACTTC. Translated, it gives CASSSGLAGGRFQETQYF.

V usage is TRBV19 and J usage is TRBJ1-1; D remains unclear. Trimming removed 3 bases from V and 1 base from J, with 6 bases in between. The germline V gene encodes CDR1 LNHDA and CDR2 SQIVND (reference sequence). The CDR3 has 13 amino acids. The CDR3 sequence is CASSMEENTEAFF. CDR3 DNA: TGTGCCAGTAGTATGGAGGAGAACACTGAAGCTTTCTTT. Complete variable domain (other parts from reference TRBV19 and TRBJ1-1): DGGITQSPKYLFRKEGQNVTLSCEQNLNHDAMYWYRQDPGQGLRLIYYSQIVNDFQKGDIAEGYSVSREKKESFPLTVTSAQKNPTAFYLCASSMEENTEAFFGQGTRLTVV.

This sequence joins TRBV2 and TRBJ2-7; perhaps TRBD2 as D (6 bases). The CDR3 sequence is 13 residues long. Germline CDR1 and CDR2: SNHLY and FYNNEI. Trimming took 6 bases from V and 5 from J, leaving 14 bases between them. This chain's CDR3 is CASSRSTSDEQYF. The CDR3 DNA sequence: TGTGCCAGCAGCAGATCGACTAGTGACGAGCAGTACTTC.

The sample holds a few counts of this clone. The chain is built from TRBV2 and TRBJ1-5; a weak D match, TRBD1 (6 bases). The CDR3 spans 13 residues. In germline, CDR1 is SNHLY, CDR2 FYNNEI. V dropped 5 bases and J dropped 8 bases, with 13 bases sitting between them. This CDR3 is CASSLDRREPQHF. The CDR3 coding sequence is TGTGCCAGCAGTTTGGACAGAAGGGAGCCCCAGCATTTT.

This chain links TRBV9 with TRBJ1-2; D gene unclear. Germline values: CDR1 SGDLS, CDR2 YYNGEE. V lost 7 bases and J lost 4, with 14 bases in between. This CDR3 is built from 13 residues. CDR3: CASAPVLGYGYTF. The DNA of the CDR3 is TGTGCCAGCGCCCCCGTTTTGGGCTATGGCTACACCTTC.

V and J are TRBV19 and TRBJ2-2; 9 bases match TRBD2. V was clipped by 6 bases and J by 5 bases; unmatched bases: 4. CDR1 and CDR2 from the germline V gene are LNHDA and SQIVND (reference sequence). This CDR3 is 14 amino acids long. CDR3 DNA: TGTGCCAGTAGAGCGGGGGGCCTGACCGGGGAGCTGTTTTTT. The encoded protein is CASRAGGLTGELFF.

This clone has only one observation. The chain has TRBV5-1 and TRBJ2-7, with D possibly matching TRBD1 (5 bases). Germline CDR1 SGHRS, CDR2 YFSETQ. The V end was cut by 1 base, the J end by 5 bases, with 10 bases between. This CDR3 is 13 amino acids long. The CDR3 reads CASSLLGANEQYF. The DNA for the CDR3 is TGCGCCAGCAGCTTGTTAGGGGCCAACGAGCAGTACTTC.

This clone was found once. The genes are TRBV11-2 and TRBJ2-1; D unresolved. The CDR3 runs to 14 residues. Germline V gene data show CDR1 as SGHAT and CDR2 as FQNNGV. V was shortened by 0 bases and J by 5 bases, with 8 bases between the two germline ends. CDR3 amino acids: CASSLDRANNEQFF. CDR3 nucleotides: TGTGCCAGCAGCTTAGATAGAGCCAACAATGAGCAGTTCTTC.